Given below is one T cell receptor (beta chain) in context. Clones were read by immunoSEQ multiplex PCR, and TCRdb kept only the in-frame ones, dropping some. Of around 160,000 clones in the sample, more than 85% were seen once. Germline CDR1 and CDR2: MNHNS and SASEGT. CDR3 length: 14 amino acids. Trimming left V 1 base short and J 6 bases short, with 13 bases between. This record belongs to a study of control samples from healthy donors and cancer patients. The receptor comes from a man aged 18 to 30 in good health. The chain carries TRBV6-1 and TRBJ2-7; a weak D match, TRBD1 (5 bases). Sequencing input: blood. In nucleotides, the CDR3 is TGTGCCAGCAGTGAAGTCCCAGGGAAAGTCGAGCAGTACTTC. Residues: CASSEVPGKVEQYF.